The 26 T cell receptor beta chains reported below all come from one sample, sequenced in a study of T cells in Graves' hyperthyroidism and ophthalmopathy (dated by TCRdb to between 2017 and 2020). Library creation used multiplex PCR. TCRdb records Illumina HiSeq 2000 as the sequencer. TCR beta CDR3 regions were amplified from RNA transcripts. The TCR CDR3 was subjected to a first round of RT-PCR using the HTBI primer set and the Qiagen OneStep RT-PCR kit. TCRdb trimmed public reads at Q25 via fastp, called clones via MiXCR and kept in-frame beta chains. For every CDR3 protein sequence, its rows merge into one entry that carries the most common genes and DNA. The sample includes a few hundred thousand distinct CDR3 sequences, with roughly 12% observed a single time. Roughly 20% of the sample is in the top ten clones. The sample consisted of blood. The source is a man under 40 with Graves' hyperthyroidism that later progressed to Graves' ophthalmopathy.

This clonotype occurred many times. The chain has TRBV12-3 or TRBV12-4 and TRBJ2-3, with D perhaps matching TRBD2 (6 bases). V was pared by 3 bases and J by 3 bases, with 19 bases between. The CDR3 spans 17 residues. Here the CDR3 reads CASSLRDGGFETDTQYF. Written as DNA, the CDR3 is TGTGCCAGCAGTTTGCGGGACGGGGGATTCGAGACAGATACGCAGTATTTT.

Remarks on this clonotype: Being one base from a much bigger clone, this may be a read error. Here the CDR3 reads CAGSELTDNQPQHF. DNA of the CDR3: TGTGCCGGCAGTGAACTCACAGACAATCAGCCCCAGCATTTT. This sequence joins TRBV2 and TRBJ1-5; no definite D call. The CDR3 covers 14 residues. Germline-derived CDR1 and CDR2 are SNHLY and FYNNEI.

In its sample, this clonotype was seen a few times. This chain links TRBV4-1 with TRBJ2-7; the match to TRBD1 covers 12 bases. The CDR3 runs 17 residues. Germline loops: CDR1 MGHRA, CDR2 YSYEKL. V trimming: 0 bases; J trimming: 5 bases; junction bases outside the gene matches: 8. The CDR3 here is CASSQDGTGQGANEQYF. The CDR3 DNA is TGCGCCAGCAGCCAAGATGGTACGGGACAGGGGGCTAACGAGCAGTACTTC.

This clonotype was counted at least ten times. The J gene is TRBJ2-7, the V gene TRBV7-9, with D perhaps matching TRBD1 or TRBD2 (5 bases each). CDR3 size: 13 residues. V lost 3 bases and J 5 bases, leaving 11 bases between the germline ends. CDR1 is SEHNR, CDR2 FQNEAQ, per germline (reference sequence). The CDR3 spells CASSFGTPDEQYF. As DNA, the CDR3 is TGTGCCAGCAGCTTCGGGACCCCCGACGAGCAGTACTTC.

This clonotype came up many times. V usage is TRBV6-1 and J usage is TRBJ1-4; perhaps TRBD1 as D (5 bases). Germline V gives CDR1 MNHNS, CDR2 SASEGT. V was cut by 7 bases and J by 4 bases, with 16 bases left in between. CDR3 length: 15 amino acids. The DNA of the CDR3 is TGTGCCAGCACCGAAAAGGGACGGATTAATGAAAAACTGTTTTTT. It is translated as CASTEKGRINEKLFF.

This clonotype appeared a few times. The J gene is TRBJ1-2, the V gene TRBV5-1; D perhaps matches TRBD1 (5 bases). This CDR3 comprises 13 residues. V dropped 3 bases and J dropped 3 bases, with 9 bases sitting between them. Per germline, CDR1 SGHRS and CDR2 YFSETQ. For the CDR3, the DNA is TGCGCCAGCAGCTCGTTGACAGACTATGGCTACACCTTC. This codes for CASSSLTDYGYTF.

This clonotype was detected many times. The J gene is TRBJ1-3, the V gene TRBV30, with 9 positions matching TRBD1. Per the germline V gene, CDR1 is GTSNPN and CDR2 is SVGIG (reference sequence). This CDR3 has 16 amino acids. V lost 1 base to trimming and J lost 2 bases; unmatched junction nucleotides: 6. CDR3: CAWSAKQGAAGNTIYF. The CDR3 coding sequence is TGTGCCTGGAGTGCAAAACAGGGGGCGGCTGGAAACACCATATATTTT.

The table lists this clonotype with a few counts. The chain links TRBV27 to TRBJ2-3, with 7 bases lining up with TRBD1. CDR1 and CDR2 from the germline V gene are MNHEY and SMNVEV (reference sequence). CDR3 length equals 13 residues. After removal of 10 bases from V and 2 bases from J, the junction contained 6 bases not matched to a gene. This CDR3 is CATRDRSTDTQYF. The CDR3 DNA reads TGTGCCACCCGGGACAGATCCACAGATACGCAGTATTTT.

This chain uses TRBV2 with TRBJ2-3, with D perhaps TRBD1 (6 bases). With 6 bases removed from V and 6 bases from J, the gap between germline ends came to 13 bases. The V gene's germline CDR1 is SNHLY and CDR2 FYNNEI. The CDR3 consists of 13 residues. CDR3 in DNA: TGTGCCAGCAGCCCCAGGACAGTGGATACGCAGTATTTT. Translated, it gives CASSPRTVDTQYF.

This clonotype turned up a few times. Sequence at one end of the junction differs from germline and may be a read error. The chain recombines TRBV20-1 with TRBJ2-6, with D possibly being TRBD1 (6 bases). The length of the CDR3 is 18 residues. CDR1 and CDR2 (germline): DFQATT, SNEGSKA (reference sequence). This chain's CDR3 is CSAIFQGSPQPGANVPTF. The CDR3 DNA reads as TGCAGTGCCATTTTCCAGGGGTCGCCTCAACCTGGGGCCAACGTCCCGACTTTC.

The chain has TRBV12-3 or TRBV12-4 and TRBJ2-7; tentatively, D is TRBD1 (6 bases). V dropped 7 bases and J dropped 9 bases, with 13 bases sitting between them. The CDR3 is made up of 11 amino acids. The CDR3 DNA follows: TGTGCCAGCAAAAGGACAGCCATGCAGTACTTC. Translation gives CASKRTAMQYF.

This clonotype was observed many times. The chain uses TRBV20-1 and TRBJ2-3; tentatively, D is TRBD1 (7 bases). CDR1 is DFQATT, CDR2 SNEGSKA, per germline (reference sequence). This CDR3 region has 15 residues. Trimming removed 3 bases at V and 0 bases at J, with 13 bases between. The CDR3 loop reads CSASFRGVSTDTQYF. DNA of the CDR3: TGCAGTGCTAGCTTCAGGGGGGTCAGCACAGATACGCAGTATTTT.

The genes are TRBV6-1 and TRBJ2-3; 10 positions agree with TRBD2. The CDR3 is 15 residues long. V trimming: 6 bases; J trimming: 4 bases; junction bases outside the gene matches: 7. Germline values: CDR1 MNHNS, CDR2 SASEGT. CDR3 DNA: TGTGCCAGCAGCCGGACTAGCGGCGCACCAGATACGCAGTATTTT. Its translation is CASSRTSGAPDTQYF.

This clonotype was seen only a few times. This chain's CDR3 is CASRGQGLDTQYF. CDR3 bases: TGTGCCAGCAGGGGACAGGGGCTTGATACGCAGTATTTT. The chain uses TRBV5-4 and TRBJ2-3; TRBD1 aligns across 10 bases. The trim removed 5 bases at V and 6 bases at J, leaving 3 bases unmatched. CDR3 length: 13 residues. Looked up from germline, CDR1 is SGHNT and CDR2 is YYREEE (reference sequence).

V usage is TRBV10-3 and J usage is TRBJ1-1; unclear D gene. Trimming left V 8 bases short and J 3 bases short, with 4 bases between. Germline V gene lookup returns CDR1 ENHRY and CDR2 SYGVKD. The CDR3 extends over 10 amino acids. The chain's CDR3 is CAIGDTEAFF. The CDR3 region has the DNA TGTGCCATCGGGGACACTGAAGCTTTCTTT.

This clonotype occurred a few times. V is TRBV7-9 and J is TRBJ2-1; 7 bases are a match to TRBD2. Trimming took 5 bases from V and 4 from J; bases not matched to a gene: 8. The CDR3 totals 15 residues. Germline CDR1 reads SEHNR; CDR2 reads FQNEAQ (reference sequence). CDR3 sequence (DNA): TGTGCCAGCAGCCGATCTAGCGGCCCATACAATGAGCAGTTCTTC. Translating it yields CASSRSSGPYNEQFF.

At least ten counts were recorded for this clonotype. This chain joins TRBV28 and TRBJ2-1; the match to TRBD1 covers 9 bases. J lost 7 bases, V lost 8 bases, and 12 bases had no gene match. The CDR3 spans 15 residues. Germline CDR1 MDHEN, CDR2 SYDVKM. The CDR3 DNA reads as TGTGCCAGCGGCCTACGAACAGGGGGCAAGAATGAGCAGTTCTTC. This translates into CASGLRTGGKNEQFF.

This clonotype was recorded many times. The CDR3 here is CASSTRDSGLPYNEQFF. For the CDR3, the DNA is TGTGCCAGCAGCACCCGGGATAGCGGCCTTCCCTACAATGAGCAGTTCTTC. This chain uses TRBV11-2 with TRBJ2-1; possible D gene TRBD2, 6 bases. CDR3 length: 17 amino acids. Germline assignment: CDR1 SGHAT and CDR2 FQNNGV. Trimming left V 5 bases short and J 2 bases short, with 19 bases between.

The CDR3 loop reads CASSFGSFLQINTEAFF. The CDR3 nucleotides are TGTGCCAGCAGCTTTGGCAGCTTTCTCCAAATCAACACTGAAGCTTTCTTT. The rearrangement joins TRBV5-6 to TRBJ1-1; no reliable D call. This CDR3 spans 17 amino acids. V was pared by 2 bases and J by 2 bases, with 19 bases between. Germline-derived CDR1 and CDR2 are SGHDT and YYEEEE.

This clonotype was counted ten times or more. The rearrangement uses TRBV20-1 and TRBJ2-7; 10 nucleotides line up with TRBD2. The ends lost 5 bases at V and 4 bases at J; junction bases unmatched: 8. CDR3 length: 14 amino acids. Germline CDR1 DFQATT, CDR2 SNEGSKA (reference sequence). CDR3 amino acids: CSAPSSGGRYEQYF. In DNA form, the CDR3 reads TGCAGTGCTCCCTCTAGCGGGGGAAGATACGAGCAGTACTTC.

The chain has TRBV6-2 or TRBV6-3 and TRBJ2-1; a weak D match, TRBD2 (5 bases). This CDR3 is built from 14 residues. V dropped 0 bases and J dropped 3 bases, with 6 bases sitting between them. The germline gives CDR1 MNHEY, CDR2 SVGEGT. CDR3 region: CASSYSDYYNEQFF. In DNA, the CDR3 is TGTGCCAGCAGTTACTCCGACTACTACAATGAGCAGTTCTTC.

This clonotype was counted many times. The V and J genes are TRBV7-9 and TRBJ2-7; TRBD2 agrees at 9 bases. V lost 5 bases and J lost 3; bases outside the gene matches: 5. In germline, CDR1 is SEHNR, CDR2 FQNEAQ (reference sequence). The CDR3 is 14 amino acids. Here the CDR3 DNA reads TGTGCCAGCAGCGGGACTAGCCCCTTCTACGAGCAGTACTTC. Protein: CASSGTSPFYEQYF.

There are many counts of this clonotype. V is TRBV7-2 and J is TRBJ2-5; D possibly uses TRBD1 or TRBD2 (7 bases each). Germline CDR1 and CDR2: SGHTA and FQGNSA. The CDR3 has 15 amino acids. V lost 5 bases and J 1 base, leaving 14 bases between the germline ends. The CDR3 DNA sequence: TGTGCCAGCAGCCTCAGGGGGGGGTCCCAAGAGACCCAGTACTTC. Encoded protein: CASSLRGGSQETQYF.

The table lists this clonotype with a count of one. This sequence may be a read error, since a much larger clone differs from it by one base. The J gene is TRBJ2-3, the V gene TRBV10-3; 12 bases align to TRBD2. Germline V gene sequence: CDR1 ENHRY, CDR2 SYGVKD. J was trimmed by 2 bases and V by 9 bases; bases with no gene match: 6. This CDR3 has 15 amino acids. The CDR3 sequence: CAIGTSGRPTDTQYF. The CDR3 DNA reads as TGTGCCATTGGGACTAGCGGGCGCCCCACAGATACGCAGTATTTT.

This clonotype was picked up many times. The chain has TRBV5-1 and TRBJ1-3; the D gene is possibly TRBD1 (5 bases). Germline CDR1 is SGHRS and CDR2 is YFSETQ. The V and J ends lost 0 bases and 0 bases respectively, with 16 bases between them. There are 18 residues in the CDR3. For the CDR3, the DNA is TGCGCCAGCAGCTTGGACGGGGCTGGGACCAACTCTGGAAACACCATATATTTT. It yields the protein CASSLDGAGTNSGNTIYF.

The sample holds many counts of this clonotype. This sequence joins TRBV7-9 and TRBJ2-7, with 7 bases that match TRBD1. The length of the CDR3 is 14 residues. CDR1 and CDR2 (germline): SEHNR, FQNEAQ (reference sequence). V dropped 3 bases and J dropped 6; count of bases not matched to a gene: 8. The CDR3, as DNA: TGTGCCAGCAGCTTTCCGAGACAGGGAGCCGAGCAGTACTTC. Translation gives CASSFPRQGAEQYF. The variable domain in full, completed from reference TRBV7-9 and TRBJ2-7, reads DTGVSQNPRHKITKRGQNVTFRCDPISEHNRLYWYRQTLGQGPEFLTYFQNEAQLEKSRLLSDRFSAERPKGSFSTLEIQRTEQGDSAMYLCASSFPRQGAEQYFGPGTRLTVT.